The 15 T cell receptor beta chains below were found in one sample sequenced in a study of shared clonotypes between healthy human individuals. The method was immunoSEQ multiplex PCR; TCRdb's version includes in-frame clones alone and lacks a portion of them. Among about 1,500,000 clones listed, more than 95% were seen once. Sequencing used naive CD4+ T cells sorted from blood. Subset indicated: CD45RA+ positively selected. These TCRs come from a man in his thirties or forties in good health.

The chain links TRBV5-1 to TRBJ1-2; 8 bases are a match to TRBD1. The CDR3 is made up of 15 amino acids. Per germline, CDR1 SGHRS and CDR2 YFSETQ. V lost 4 bases and J lost 2; bases outside the gene matches: 7. This CDR3 reads CASSQGARGNYGYTF. CDR3 nucleotide sequence: TGCGCCAGCAGCCAGGGGGCCCGTGGAAACTATGGCTACACCTTC.

The genes are TRBV30 and TRBJ1-1; 8 bases match TRBD1. The CDR3 is made up of 13 amino acids. Per germline, CDR1 GTSNPN and CDR2 SVGIG (reference sequence). With V trimmed by 7 bases and J by 7 bases, 11 bases remained unmatched. In DNA, the CDR3 is TGTGCCTCGACGTCCGGGACAGGAGGTGAAGCTTTCTTT. It is translated as CASTSGTGGEAFF.

The chain uses TRBV12-5 and TRBJ2-7; either TRBD1 or TRBD2 may fit D (5 bases each). This CDR3 contains 13 residues. Trimming cost V 1 base and J 7 bases, with 11 bases left between them. CDR1 is LGHNT, CDR2 FRNRAP, per germline. The CDR3 protein is CASGLGDEGEQYF. Written as DNA, the CDR3 is TGTGCTAGTGGTTTGGGGGACGAGGGAGAGCAGTACTTC.

The chain is built from TRBV4-1 and TRBJ1-3, with D possibly matching TRBD1 (5 bases). With 0 bases removed from V and 0 bases from J, the gap between germline ends came to 12 bases. CDR3 size: 17 residues. CDR1 is MGHRA and CDR2 is YSYEKL in the germline V gene. The DNA for the CDR3 is TGCGCCAGCAGCCAAGACCGACAGTCCAGCTCTGGAAACACCATATATTTT. Protein sequence: CASSQDRQSSSGNTIYF.

The count of this clone is one. The chain recombines TRBV7-2 with TRBJ2-7; D possibly corresponds to TRBD2 (6 bases). The germline V gene encodes CDR1 SGHTA and CDR2 FQGNSA. The V and J ends lost 5 bases and 2 bases respectively, with 10 bases between them. The CDR3 has 13 residues. Written as DNA, the CDR3 is TGTGCCAGCAGCAGGACTATAGCCTACGAGCAGTACTTC. As protein: CASSRTIAYEQYF.

The chain couples TRBV10-3 to TRBJ1-2; TRBD1 aligns across 8 bases. V gave up 8 bases and J gave up 4 bases; unmatched junction bases: 15. Germline CDR1 reads ENHRY; CDR2 reads SYGVKD. The CDR3 runs 16 residues. The CDR3 bases are TGTGCCATCGGGGGCTCCGGGACAGGATATACCTATGGCTACACCTTC. It yields the protein CAIGGSGTGYTYGYTF.

This clone was found a few times. The chain combines TRBV2 with TRBJ2-3; D is uncertain. This CDR3 comprises 14 residues. The V end lost 2 bases, the J end lost 2 bases, and 8 bases lay between the germline ends. Germline CDR1 is SNHLY and CDR2 is FYNNEI. CDR3 DNA: TGTGCCAGCAGTGAAATGGCGGTCACAGATACGCAGTATTTT. Its protein is CASSEMAVTDTQYF.

This clone was recorded only once. The V gene is TRBV9, the J gene TRBJ1-1; D remains ambiguous. From germline, CDR1 is SGDLS and CDR2 YYNGEE. The CDR3 length is 13 residues. The V and J ends lost 5 bases and 1 base respectively, with 9 bases between them. CDR3 sequence (DNA): TGTGCCAGCAGTTCGTTGGGGAACACTGAAGCTTTCTTT. Translating it yields CASSSLGNTEAFF.

This chain connects TRBV2 to TRBJ2-2; possible D gene TRBD2, 6 bases. The CDR3 covers 12 residues. Germline CDR1 SNHLY, CDR2 FYNNEI. DNA of the CDR3: TGTGCGGGGGGAATGAACACCGGGGAGCTGTTTTTT. Translation gives CAGGMNTGELFF.

The V gene is TRBV28, the J gene TRBJ1-1; a weak D match, TRBD1 (6 bases). Germline lookup yields CDR1 MDHEN and CDR2 SYDVKM. Trimming shortened V by 5 bases and J by 1 base, and 8 bases separated the two germline ends. The CDR3 extends over 13 amino acids. Here the CDR3 reads CASSVQGNTEAFF. CDR3 nucleotides: TGTGCCAGCAGTGTACAGGGGAACACTGAAGCTTTCTTT.

The gene calls are TRBV5-1 and TRBJ1-2; no definite D call. Germline V gene data show CDR1 as SGHRS and CDR2 as YFSETQ. Deletions cut 2 bases from V and 8 bases from J, with 10 bases between. This CDR3 comprises 12 residues. CDR3 nucleotide sequence: TGCGCCAGCAGCTTAGGGCTGGCCGGCTACACCTTC. Its protein product is CASSLGLAGYTF.

This clone has a single count. The rearrangement uses TRBV6-1 and TRBJ2-7, with 10 bases lining up with TRBD2. V trimming: 10 bases; J trimming: 2 bases; junction bases outside the gene matches: 5. The CDR3 has 13 residues. Germline V gene lookup returns CDR1 MNHNS and CDR2 SASEGT. The CDR3: CAIRTSGTYEQYF. The CDR3 DNA follows: TGTGCCATCAGGACTAGCGGTACCTACGAGCAGTACTTC.

CDR3 sequence reads: CASEARGPTDTQYF. The CDR3, as DNA: TGTGCCAGCGAGGCTAGGGGTCCCACAGATACGCAGTATTTT. The V call is TRBV28, the J call TRBJ2-3; D perhaps matches TRBD1 (5 bases). CDR3 size: 14 residues. Germline V gene lookup returns CDR1 MDHEN and CDR2 SYDVKM. The V end was cut by 8 bases, the J end by 2 bases, with 14 bases between. The full variable domain, its missing parts supplied by reference TRBV28 and TRBJ2-3, is DVKVTQSSRYLVKRTGEKVFLECVQDMDHENMFWYRQDPGLGLRLIYFSYDVKMKEKGDIPEGYSVSREKKERFSLILESASTNQTSMYLCASEARGPTDTQYFGPGTRLTVL.

The chain couples TRBV5-3 to TRBJ1-2; D ambiguous. Being an ORF, TRBV5-3 has a function that is uncertain. The V end lost 0 bases, the J end lost 6 bases, and 6 bases lay between the germline ends. There are 12 residues in the CDR3. The CDR3 DNA is TGTGCCAGAAGCTTGGTGGGTCATGGCTACACCTTC. This encodes CARSLVGHGYTF.

This clone was detected once. V and J are TRBV5-1 and TRBJ2-2; TRBD2 agrees at 13 bases. Trimming removed 4 bases from V and 6 bases from J; junction bases left unmatched: 12. Germline V gives CDR1 SGHRS, CDR2 YFSETQ. The CDR3 runs to 18 residues. The CDR3 DNA reads TGCGCCAGCAGCCAAGCGACTAGCGGGAGGCTGGGGGCCGGGGAGCTGTTTTTT. Its translation: CASSQATSGRLGAGELFF.